This is a list of T cell receptor beta chains from one sample in a study of Ad26.COV2.S vaccination and SARS-CoV-2 variants. Produced via immunoSEQ multiplex PCR; TCRdb's table is partial and in-frame only. The sample consists of hundreds of thousands of clones, about 90% of them appearing once. The sequencing here drew on peripheral blood, taken in a trial of Ad26.COV2.S vaccine versus placebo. These TCRs come from a person aged 18-60 years who received the Ad26.COV2.S COVID-19 vaccine or a placebo. Each CDR3 is given with its conserved first and last residue. The D gene is left open where the match is weak.

-	TRBV6-5	CASSYAAGMNTEAFF
-	TRBV7-3	CASGTSYNSPLHF
-	TRBV19	CATRTEDSNQPQHF
TRBD1	TRBV6-6	CASSYGGQGYTIYF
TRBD1	TRBV5-8	CASSNPGQGMFNEQFF
-	TRBV15	CATSRVPVFSYEQYF
TRBD1	TRBV19	CASSIPTGGNAGELFF
-	TRBV6-1	CASSEEGPRTQHF
-	TRBV12-3/TRBV12-4	CASSLTGPQYF
-	TRBV19	CASSIDPFGSYEQYF
-	TRBV19	CASTQTGNQETQYF
TRBD1	TRBV6-2/TRBV6-3	CASSYHPGQGILTDTQYF
-	TRBV15	CATSREGGYTF
-	TRBV5-1	CASSLTDGNIQYF
TRBD1	TRBV2	CASSPRTGVTYEQYF
TRBD1	TRBV2	CASSGPGQRNQETQYF
TRBD1	TRBV12-3/TRBV12-4	CASNTQGHTEAFF
TRBD1	TRBV29-1	CSVSQGAKYEQYF
-	TRBV7-9	CASSADRTLPSYGYTF
TRBD1	TRBV7-2	CASSLGQGLYEQYF
-	TRBV19	CASSIDWAVSGYTF
TRBD2	TRBV7-2	CASSAGLGAGELFF
TRBD2	TRBV5-1	CASSPGLAGDTQYF
TRBD2	TRBV10-3	CAISEPPGLAGGSDTQYF
TRBD1	TRBV7-7	CASSPGQGWTGELFF
TRBD2	TRBV18	CASSSSGGLNEQFF
TRBD1	TRBV19	CASTPDRVLSPLHF
TRBD1	TRBV2	CASMDRASYNEQFF
TRBD1	TRBV5-1	CASSPGQGVSYEQYF
-	TRBV6-5	CAGGRNQPQHF
-	TRBV7-8	CASSLPVGRNTEAFF
-	TRBV7-9	CASRGPWGETQYF
-	TRBV12-3/TRBV12-4	CASSLWSYEQYF
-	TRBV5-1	CASSSGTVNSPLHF
-	TRBV7-8	CASSLPPGRSSYEQYF
-	TRBV12-3/TRBV12-4	CASTTVGETQYF
TRBD2	TRBV10-1	CASSGAGGPYNEQFF
TRBD1	TRBV19	CATRDRGLAGELFF
-	TRBV6-5	CASRRVRETPLHF
-	TRBV19	CASSIQGIERNTIYF
-	TRBV2	CASSDGGFVSETQYF
TRBD1	TRBV29-1	CSTGQGLNQPQHF